This T cell receptor beta chain originates from a study of PD-1 blockade in classical Hodgkin lymphoma. Study results and limitations: Newly diagnosed patients had baseline TCR diversity that was reportedly lower than that of healthy donors. Whatever underlies the repertoire differences (possibly disease activity or prior therapy) remains undefined. The study found complete responders had baseline diversity similar to newly diagnosed patients.

Patients all relapsed after autologous stem cell transplantation, and there was variation in brentuximab vedotin exposure. As concerns this clone: Antigen specificity is unknown.

Germline loops: CDR1 LGHNA, CDR2 YSLEER. V was clipped by 0 bases and J by 8 bases; unmatched bases: 11. This CDR3 region has 16 residues. Clones were sequenced by immunoSEQ multiplex PCR, and TCRdb holds only the in-frame ones, with some missing. Found here are 98,000 or so clones, 89% of them singletons; the top ten hold around 20%. The sequence derives from a human donor with classical Hodgkin lymphoma. This chain connects TRBV4-3 to TRBJ1-2, with TRBD1 identical over 8 bases. The sequences come from peripheral blood mononuclear cells (PBMCs), collected before the second cycle of nivolumab. The CDR3 loop reads CASSQDTGGRGTGYTF. CDR3 DNA: TGCGCCAGCAGCCAAGATACAGGGGGAAGAGGGACAGGCTACACCTTC.